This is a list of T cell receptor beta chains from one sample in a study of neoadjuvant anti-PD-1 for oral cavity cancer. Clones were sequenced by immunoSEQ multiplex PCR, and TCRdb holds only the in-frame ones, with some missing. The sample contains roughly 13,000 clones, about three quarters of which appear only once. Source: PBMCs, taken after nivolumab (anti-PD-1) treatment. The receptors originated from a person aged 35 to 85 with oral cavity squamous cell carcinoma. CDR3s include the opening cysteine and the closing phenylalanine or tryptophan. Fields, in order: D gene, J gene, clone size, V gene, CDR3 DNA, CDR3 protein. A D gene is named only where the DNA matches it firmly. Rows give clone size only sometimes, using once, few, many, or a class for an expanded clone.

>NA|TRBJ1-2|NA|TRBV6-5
TGTGCCAGCAGTTACTCGTCTAATGGGGTCTATGGCTACACCTTC
CASSYSSNGVYGYTF
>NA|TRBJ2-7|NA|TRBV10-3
TGTGCCATCAGTGTAGGGCGGTACTTTTACGAGCAGTACTTC
CAISVGRYFYEQYF
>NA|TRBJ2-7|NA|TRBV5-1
TGCGCCAGCAGCCCCCCCGCTGACCCCCTCGAGCAGTACTTC
CASSPPADPLEQYF
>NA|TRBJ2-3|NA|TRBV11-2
TGTGCCAGCAGCCGGTACACAGATACGCAGTATTTT
CASSRYTDTQYF
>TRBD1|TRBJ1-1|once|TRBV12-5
TGTGCTAGTGGCAGACAGGGAGACACTGAAGCTTTCTTT
CASGRQGDTEAFF
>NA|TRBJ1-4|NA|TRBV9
TGTGCCAGCAGCGTAGGCGTGGAACAGGGAGGCGAAAAACTGTTTTTT
CASSVGVEQGGEKLFF
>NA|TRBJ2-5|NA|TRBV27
TGTGCCAGCAGTTTCGGGGGAAGAGAGACCCAGTACTTC
CASSFGGRETQYF
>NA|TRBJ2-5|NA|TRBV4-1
TGCGCCAGCAGCCAAGGTTCGAGGGGTGGGTGGGAGACCCAGTACTTC
CASSQGSRGGWETQYF
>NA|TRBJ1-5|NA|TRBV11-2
TGTGCCAGCAGCTTTTCGGAGAATCAGCCCCAGCATTTT
CASSFSENQPQHF
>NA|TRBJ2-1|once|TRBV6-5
TGTGCCAGCAGTCCCGAAGGTCGGGGATACAATGAGCAGTTCTTC
CASSPEGRGYNEQFF
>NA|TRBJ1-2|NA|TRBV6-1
TGTGCCAGCAGTGATGACCTTAAATATGGCTACACCTTC
CASSDDLKYGYTF
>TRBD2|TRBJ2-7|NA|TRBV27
TGTGCCAGCAGTTTACGCGGGGCCTATAGCGGGAGGGCACACGAGCAGTACTTC
CASSLRGAYSGRAHEQYF
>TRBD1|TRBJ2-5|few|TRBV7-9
TGTGCCAGCAGCTCCAGGACAGGGTTGCACTTC
CASSSRTGLHF
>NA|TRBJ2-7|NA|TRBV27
TGTGCCAGCAGTTTCGGCAGGGAGAGGAACGAGCAGTACTTC
CASSFGRERNEQYF
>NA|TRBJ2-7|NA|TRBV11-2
TGTGCCAGCAGCTTAGGGGGGTACGTGCACGGCGAGCAGTACTTC
CASSLGGYVHGEQYF
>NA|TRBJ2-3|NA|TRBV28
TGTGCCAGCAGTTTTGGGTGGAGGGGGTCCTCTACAGATACGCAGTATTTT
CASSFGWRGSSTDTQYF
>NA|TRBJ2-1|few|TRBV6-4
TGTGCCAGCAGTGAAGGATATGAGCAGTTCTTC
CASSEGYEQFF
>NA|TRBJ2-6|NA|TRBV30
TGTGCCTGGAGTGTGGCAGGGCTTCACATCGGGGTCCTGACTTTC
CAWSVAGLHIGVLTF
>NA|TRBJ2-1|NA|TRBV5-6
TGTGCCAGCAGCTTTGACCTGAATTCCTGGGGTGAGCAGTTCTTC
CASSFDLNSWGEQFF
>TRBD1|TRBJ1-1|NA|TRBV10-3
TGTGCCATCAGTGACCAAACCGGGACAGGATTGAACACTGAAGCTTTCTTT
CAISDQTGTGLNTEAFF
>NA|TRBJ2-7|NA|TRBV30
TGTGCCTGGAGTTGGGGGCAAGCGGGCGAGCAGTACTTC
CAWSWGQAGEQYF
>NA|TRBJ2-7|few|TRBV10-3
TGTGCCATCAGTGAGTCTCCTCTAGAGTCGGGGTACGAGCAGTACTTC
CAISESPLESGYEQYF
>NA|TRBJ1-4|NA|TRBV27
TGTGCCAGCAGGACCGAGGGGGGAACTAATGAAAAACTGTTTTTT
CASRTEGGTNEKLFF
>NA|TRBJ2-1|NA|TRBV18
TGTGCCAGCTCACCACCGGTGGGAGGTGAGCAGTTCTTC
CASSPPVGGEQFF
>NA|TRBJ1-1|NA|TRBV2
TGTGCCAGCAGTGATGATGGGACCGGGAACACTGAAGCTTTCTTT
CASSDDGTGNTEAFF
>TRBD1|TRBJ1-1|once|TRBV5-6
TGTGCCAGCAGCTTGGCACAGACAGGGACTGAAGCTTTCTTT
CASSLAQTGTEAFF
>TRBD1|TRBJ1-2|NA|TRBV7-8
TGTGCCAGCAGCTTAGATCCGGCAGGGGGCAACTATGGCTACACCTTC
CASSLDPAGGNYGYTF
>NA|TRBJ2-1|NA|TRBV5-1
TGCGCCAGCAGCTTTAGGTCTAGCGACGGCTACAATGAGCAGTTCTTC
CASSFRSSDGYNEQFF
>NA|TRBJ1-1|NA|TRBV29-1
TGCAGCATCATACAGGGAACGAACACTGAAGCTTTCTTT
CSIIQGTNTEAFF
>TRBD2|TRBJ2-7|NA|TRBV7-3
TGTGCCAGCAGCCTTACTAGCGGGACCTACGAGCAGTACTTC
CASSLTSGTYEQYF
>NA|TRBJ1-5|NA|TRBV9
TGTGCCAGCAGCGTAGAGGGGTCAGGGGATCAGCCCCAGCATTTT
CASSVEGSGDQPQHF
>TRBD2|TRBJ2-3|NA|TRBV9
TGTGCCAGCAGCGTAGATGGCGGGAGAGATACGCAGTATTTT
CASSVDGGRDTQYF
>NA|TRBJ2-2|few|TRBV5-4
TGTGCCAGCAGCTCGAGAGTAAACACCGGGGAGCTGTTTTTT
CASSSRVNTGELFF